The entry below gives a single TCR beta chain sequence along with its context. This entry belongs to a study of T cell changes during pregnancy in multiple sclerosis. Assay used: immunoSEQ multiplex PCR; TCRdb lists only in-frame clones, some missing. The sample yields around 35,000 clones, almost 90% seen once. The source of this sequence is a female donor with multiple sclerosis, enrolled in a pregnancy study. The sequencing here drew on CD8+ T cells from peripheral blood mononuclear cells, taken after pregnancy.

As DNA, the CDR3 is TGTGCCAGCAGCGTAGTTCCAGGCGAGTCTCGTGGCTACACCTTC. Translating gives CASSVVPGESRGYTF. This chain connects TRBV9 to TRBJ1-2; D unclear. V lost 0 bases and J 7 bases, leaving 16 bases between the germline ends. In germline, CDR1 is SGDLS, CDR2 YYNGEE. This CDR3 comprises 15 residues. Using reference TRBV9 and TRBJ1-2 for the parts outside the CDR3, the full variable domain is DSGVTQTPKHLITATGQRVTLRCSPRSGDLSVYWYQQSLDQGLQFLIQYYNGEERAKGNILERFSAQQFPDLHSELNLSSLELGDSALYFCASSVVPGESRGYTFGSGTRLTVV.